Included here is one TCR beta chain sequence, with context. This entry belongs to a study of blood T cell repertoires in COVID-19. Turning to the study itself: Both acute and convalescent COVID-19 samples were obtained from the United States, Italy and Spain.

Self-reported history from a screening survey and questionnaire set each donor's cohort. Recovered Cohort 3 donors showed two negative PCRs, clearance, or symptom resolution. Original processing methods: Estimated nucleated cell counts came from reference gene primer amplification. Assay used: immunoSEQ multiplex PCR; TCRdb lists only in-frame clones, some missing. The V and J calls and clone size were taken over from that table, and D and trimming were inferred from the DNA. The table includes more than 300,000 clones, nearly 90% detected once. Trimming at V came to 5 bases and at J to 0 bases, leaving 16 bases not matched to a gene. Per the germline V gene, CDR1 is SGHVS and CDR2 is FQNEAQ. The CDR3 has 18 amino acids.

The J gene is TRBJ2-7, the V gene TRBV7-8; TRBD1 agrees at 7 bases. This TCR came from a woman in her twenties or thirties who had recovered from COVID-19. Source material: PBMCs or T cells enriched from blood (not recorded which). DNA of the CDR3: TGTGCCAGCAGCCCTTCCGGGACAGTACTACGCCACTCCTACGAGCAGTACTTC. Its translation: CASSPSGTVLRHSYEQYF.